This entry lists 2 T cell receptor beta chains sequenced from one sample in a study of a mutant IDH1 vaccine in newly diagnosed glioma. Produced via immunoSEQ multiplex PCR; TCRdb's table is partial and in-frame only. The profile shows roughly 25,000 clones, around four fifths of them singletons. The time point is: week 35, safety follow-up. Every single dose of the vaccine, 300 ug of mutant IDH1 20-mer peptide, came with topical imiquimod. Their antigens remain unidentified. The sample here was PBMCs, taken from a glioma patient whose treatment included an IDH1 peptide vaccine. These receptors all come from a young man with glioma.

The CDR3 region has the DNA TGTGCCAGCAGCTTAGCCCACAGGGGGAACACTGAAGCTTTCTTT. This sequence encodes CASSLAHRGNTEAFF. The chain employs TRBV7-2 and TRBJ1-1; 7 positions agree with TRBD1. In germline, CDR1 is SGHTA, CDR2 FQGNSA. The CDR3 contains 15 residues. Germline trimming cut 0 bases from V and 1 base from J; bases unmatched to any gene: 2. Full variable domain (rest looked up from reference TRBV7-2 and TRBJ1-1): GAGVSQSPSNKVTEKGKDVELRCDPISGHTALYWYRQSLGQGLEFLIYFQGNSAPDKSGLPSDRFSAERTGGSVSTLTIQRTQQEDSAVYLCASSLAHRGNTEAFFGQGTRLTVV.

The V and J genes are TRBV20-1 and TRBJ2-7; D ambiguous. The CDR3 runs to 11 residues. Looked up from germline, CDR1 is DFQATT and CDR2 is SNEGSKA (reference sequence). The CDR3 spells CSSLKAYEQYF. DNA of the CDR3: TGCAGCTCCTTGAAAGCCTACGAGCAGTACTTC.